The entry below describes one T cell receptor (beta chain). This CDR3 comprises 13 residues. V gave up 6 bases and J gave up 6 bases, with 11 bases separating them. Germline loops: CDR1 MNHEY, CDR2 SMNVEV (reference sequence). This entry is derived from a study of CD8+ T cells in alopecia areata. The overall study: Treated patients were given oral tofacitinib, which was dosed at 5 to 10 mg twice daily.

The treatment: oral pan-JAK inhibitor, 5-10 mg twice daily. Sorting from PBMCs produced CD4+ and CD8+ T cells. As the sequencing template, cDNA was produced by extracting RNA and reverse transcribing it. Sequenced by immunoSEQ multiplex PCR; TCRdb stores in-frame clones only, minus some. The table lists about 200,000 clones, about 64% of them singletons. The TCR comes from a human donor with alopecia areata. This material consisted of CD4+ T cells sorted from blood, taken at week 4, from a patient treated with tofacitinib. The genes are TRBV27 and TRBJ2-2, with D unclear. The CDR3 here is CASRLGQSGELFF. In nucleotides, the CDR3 is TGTGCCAGCAGATTAGGGCAGTCCGGGGAGCTGTTTTTT.